A selection of T cell receptor beta chains follows, all from one sample in a study of beta chain features in type 1 diabetes. Assay: immunoSEQ multiplex PCR; the TCRdb copy retains only in-frame clones and omits some. This table holds about 160,000 clones, 8% to 8.5% found once. Sample: central memory CD4+ T cells from blood. The receptors originated from a woman aged 18-30 years with type 1 diabetes. Both conserved end residues are part of each CDR3. Fields, in order: V gene, J gene, clone size, D gene, CDR3 DNA, CDR3 protein. The D gene is left open where the match is weak. Some rows mark clone size as missing; the rest say once, few, many or name a class of expanded clone.

TRBV7-9	TRBJ1-2	-	TRBD1	TGTGCCAGCAGCTTGATGGGGGACAGCCATGGCTACACCTTC	CASSLMGDSHGYTF
TRBV4-2	TRBJ1-4	-	-	TGTGCCAGCAGCCAAGATATTCGGGAAAAACTGTTTTTT	CASSQDIREKLFF
TRBV4-3	TRBJ2-3	-	TRBD1	TGCGCCAGCAGCCAAGAAGGGGGAGTCGGGACAGGGACAGATACGCAGTATTTT	CASSQEGGVGTGTDTQYF
TRBV5-6	TRBJ2-4	-	-	TGTGCCAGCAGCCGCGAGAACATTCAGTACTTC	CASSRENIQYF
TRBV4-3	TRBJ2-7	-	-	TGCGCCAGCAGCCAGGCCCTGTTGGCCAGGGGGGACTACGAGCAGTACTTC	CASSQALLARGDYEQYF
TRBV10-3	TRBJ1-1	few	-	TGTGCCTCCCGCGAGAGGGTTGACACTGAAGCTTTCTTT	CASRERVDTEAFF
TRBV29-1	TRBJ2-2	many	-	TGCAGCGTTGAAGACAGGGTTTTGACCGGGGAGCTGTTTTTT	CSVEDRVLTGELFF
TRBV11-3	TRBJ2-5	few	TRBD2	TGTGCCAGCAACCGACTAGCGGGAGGCGGAGAGACCCAGTACTTC	CASNRLAGGGETQYF
TRBV4-3	TRBJ1-2	-	TRBD1	TGCGCCAGCAGCCAAGAACAGGGGTATGGCTACACCTTC	CASSQEQGYGYTF
TRBV30	TRBJ1-4	-	TRBD1	TGTGCCTGGAGTGCCACAGGGGGCGATGAAAAACTGTTTTTT	CAWSATGGDEKLFF
TRBV7-9	TRBJ1-1	-	-	TGCGCCAGCAGCCAAGAGGTAACACAGGGGAACACTGAAGCTTTCTTT	CASSQEVTQGNTEAFF
TRBV30	TRBJ1-5	few	-	TGTGCCTGGAGTGTCGAGAGCAATCAGCCCCAGCATTTT	CAWSVESNQPQHF
TRBV2	TRBJ2-1	-	TRBD1	TGTGCCAGCAGTGAAAGTCGGGGACAGGGGTTAGCTGAGCAGTTCTTC	CASSESRGQGLAEQFF
TRBV15	TRBJ1-1	few	-	TGTGCCACCAGCAGTAGTATAGATTTCGAGTGGACTGAAGCTTTCTTT	CATSSSIDFEWTEAFF
TRBV29-1	TRBJ2-5	many	TRBD2	TGCAGCGTCTCCGGGACTAGCGGCCAAGAGACCCAGTACTTC	CSVSGTSGQETQYF
TRBV11-2	TRBJ1-1	-	TRBD1	TGTGCCAGCAGCCTTGCGGGACAGCAAGCTTTCTTT	CASSLAGQQAFF
TRBV7-3	TRBJ2-1	few	TRBD1	TGTGCCAGCAGCGCCGGGACAGGGCCCTACAATGAGCAGTTCTTC	CASSAGTGPYNEQFF
TRBV28	TRBJ2-7	-	TRBD1	TGTGCCAGCAGTCCGGGGACAGGGTCCTACGAGCAGTACTTC	CASSPGTGSYEQYF
TRBV7-9	TRBJ1-2	-	-	TGTGCCAGCAGCTTAGGAGGCCTCTATGGCTACACCTTC	CASSLGGLYGYTF
TRBV20-1	TRBJ1-5	few	-	TGCAGTGCTAAACGGGATCAGCCCCAGCATTTT	CSAKRDQPQHF
TRBV6-5	TRBJ1-2	-	-	TGTGCCAGCAGACCCGACAGGAGCTATGGCTACACCTTC	CASRPDRSYGYTF
TRBV4-1	TRBJ2-7	-	-	TGCGCCAGCAGCCATGAGCGGTACGAGCAGTACTTC	CASSHERYEQYF
TRBV18	TRBJ2-5	few	TRBD1	TGTGCCAGCTCACCTGTGACAGCAGGGGGCATTGAGACCCAGTACTTC	CASSPVTAGGIETQYF